Listed below are T cell receptor beta chains from one sample, sequenced in a study of human T cells and chemical hapten exposure. MiXCR, applied by TCRdb to the RACE reads, yields one record per CDR3 protein. Here the sample spans tens of thousands of distinct CDR3 sequences, about a tenth being singletons. Sequencing was performed on whole blood, taken in connection with sensitization to the hapten diphenylcyclopropenone (DPC). Receptors were obtained from a middle-aged man with alopecia areata. Some clones in this sample may be carry-over from other donors' samples. CDR3s include the opening cysteine and the closing phenylalanine or tryptophan. The D gene is left open where the match is weak. The size of a clone is reported for some rows only, either as once, few or many, or as a class for expanded clones.

CDR3 protein: CASSTHRGQTQYF
CDR3 DNA: TGTGCCAGCAGCACCCACAGGGGCCAGACCCAGTACTTC
clone size: many
CDR3 length: 13
D gene: TRBD1
V gene: TRBV7-2
J gene: TRBJ2-5

CDR3 protein: CASSKREGNSPLHF
CDR3 DNA: TGTGCCAGCAGCAAAAGAGAGGGTAATTCACCCCTCCACTTT
clone size: .
CDR3 length: 14
D gene: .
V gene: TRBV21-1
J gene: TRBJ1-6

CDR3 protein: CSASTSGSPGEQYF
CDR3 DNA: TGCAGCGCCTCGACTAGCGGGAGTCCGGGGGAGCAGTACTTC
clone size: few
CDR3 length: 14
D gene: TRBD2
V gene: TRBV29-1
J gene: TRBJ2-7

CDR3 protein: CATSRDRRGAEAFF
CDR3 DNA: TGTGCCACCAGCAGAGATCGGCGAGGAGCTGAAGCTTTCTTT
clone size: .
CDR3 length: 14
D gene: .
V gene: TRBV15
J gene: TRBJ1-1

CDR3 protein: CASNRHSGSLQETQYF
CDR3 DNA: TGTGCCAGCAACCGACATAGCGGATCCCTCCAAGAGACCCAGTACTTC
clone size: few
CDR3 length: 16
D gene: .
V gene: TRBV7-2
J gene: TRBJ2-5

CDR3 protein: CSVPQLTRHEQFF
CDR3 DNA: TGCAGCGTCCCCCAACTGACTAGGCATGAGCAGTTCTTC
clone size: few
CDR3 length: 13
D gene: .
V gene: TRBV29-1
J gene: TRBJ2-1

CDR3 protein: CATSDLDRNEQFF
CDR3 DNA: TGTGCCACCAGTGATTTGGATAGGAATGAGCAGTTCTTC
clone size: many
CDR3 length: 13
D gene: .
V gene: TRBV24-1
J gene: TRBJ2-1

CDR3 protein: CATSDRGLVGELFF
CDR3 DNA: TGTGCCACCTCAGACAGGGGGCTTGTCGGGGAGCTGTTTTTT
clone size: many
CDR3 length: 14
D gene: TRBD1
V gene: TRBV19
J gene: TRBJ2-2

CDR3 protein: CASRPSGRVEQYF
CDR3 DNA: TGTGCCAGCAGACCCAGCGGGAGGGTCGAGCAGTACTTC
clone size: many
CDR3 length: 13
D gene: TRBD2
V gene: TRBV28
J gene: TRBJ2-7

CDR3 protein: CASSLRGGSNNEQFF
CDR3 DNA: TGCGCCAGCAGCCTGCGGGGCGGGAGCAACAATGAGCAGTTCTTC
clone size: many
CDR3 length: 15
D gene: TRBD2
V gene: TRBV5-1
J gene: TRBJ2-1

CDR3 protein: CSAQGPTSGSSYEQYF
CDR3 DNA: TGCAGTGCCCAGGGGCCCACTAGCGGGAGCTCCTACGAGCAGTACTTC
clone size: .
CDR3 length: 16
D gene: TRBD2
V gene: TRBV20-1
J gene: TRBJ2-7

CDR3 protein: CASSGQGLYGYTF
CDR3 DNA: TGCGCCAGCAGCGGACAGGGCTTATATGGCTACACCTTC
clone size: few
CDR3 length: 13
D gene: TRBD1
V gene: TRBV5-1
J gene: TRBJ1-2

CDR3 protein: CASGEFNEQFF
CDR3 DNA: TGCGCCAGCGGGGAGTTCAATGAGCAGTTCTTC
clone size: .
CDR3 length: 11
D gene: .
V gene: TRBV5-1
J gene: TRBJ2-1

CDR3 protein: CSAFTGGPSPLHF
CDR3 DNA: TGCAGTGCTTTCACAGGGGGCCCTTCACCCCTCCACTTT
clone size: many
CDR3 length: 13
D gene: TRBD1
V gene: TRBV20-1
J gene: TRBJ1-6

CDR3 protein: CASSLDRSNEQFF
CDR3 DNA: TGTGCCAGCAGCTTAGATAGGAGCAATGAGCAGTTCTTC
clone size: many
CDR3 length: 13
D gene: .
V gene: TRBV11-2
J gene: TRBJ2-1

CDR3 protein: CASSLIGGTYEQYF
CDR3 DNA: TGCGCCAGCAGCTTGATCGGAGGAACCTACGAGCAGTACTTC
clone size: few
CDR3 length: 14
D gene: .
V gene: TRBV5-1
J gene: TRBJ2-7